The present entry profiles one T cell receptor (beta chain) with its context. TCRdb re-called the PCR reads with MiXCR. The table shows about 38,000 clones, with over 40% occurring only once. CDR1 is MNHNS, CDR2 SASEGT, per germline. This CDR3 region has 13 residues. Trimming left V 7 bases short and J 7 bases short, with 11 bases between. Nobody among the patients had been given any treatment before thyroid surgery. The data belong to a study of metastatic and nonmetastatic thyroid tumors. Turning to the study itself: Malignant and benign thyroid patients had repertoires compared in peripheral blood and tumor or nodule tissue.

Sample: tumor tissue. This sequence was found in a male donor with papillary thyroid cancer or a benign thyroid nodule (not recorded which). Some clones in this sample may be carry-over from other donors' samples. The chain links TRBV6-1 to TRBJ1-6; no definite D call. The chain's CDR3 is CASIGWENSPLHF. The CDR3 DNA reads TGTGCCAGCATAGGGTGGGAAAATTCACCCCTCCACTTT.